Listed here are 9 T cell receptor beta chains from one sample, sequenced in a study of tumor-infiltrating lymphocytes in primary liver carcinoma. TCR beta cDNA was prepared out of around 460 ng total RNA by means of a constant-region primer. Construction of TCR beta libraries relied on three successive nested multiplex PCR rounds employing slightly modified ARM-PCR. Researchers ran the first two PCR rounds for roughly 10 cycles each with TRBV1-TRBV30 forward primers and a C-beta reverse primer. Using its own MiXCR run on the multiplex PCR reads, TCRdb lists one record per CDR3 protein. The sample has 25,000 to 35,000 distinct CDR3 sequences, 60% to 85% seen once. The source material, about 17-31 mg of unsorted bulk tissue, was used to co-extract RNA and DNA. Sequencing was carried out using liver tumor tissue from sampling region 5. Subset noted: tumor region T5, tumor centre. The receptors were gathered from a man aged 40-50 years with primary liver carcinoma and hepatitis B virus infection.

This clonotype was counted ten times or more. V is TRBV6-6 and J is TRBJ2-7; D perhaps matches TRBD2 (5 bases). The CDR3 contains 12 residues. CDR1 MNHNY and CDR2 SVGAGI come from the germline V gene (reference sequence). The V end lost 9 bases, the J end lost 2 bases, and 11 bases lay between the germline ends. The CDR3 DNA is TGTGCCAGTGAGGGATCCACCTACGAGCAGTACTTC. Its protein is CASEGSTYEQYF.

About this clonotype itself: At one end, the junction sequence differs from germline, possibly due to a read error. The chain carries TRBV11-2 and TRBJ2-1; D gene uncertain. Germline CDR1 reads SGHAT; CDR2 reads FQNNGV. The CDR3 runs to 14 residues. CDR3 loop: CASILYRLISEQFF. As DNA, the CDR3 is TGTGCTAGCATCTTATACCGGCTAATTAGTGAGCAGTTCTTT.

In the case of this clonotype: One junction end does not reproduce the germline sequence, and a read error may be involved. The gene calls are TRBV4-2 and TRBJ1-2; D may be TRBD1 (5 bases). Per the germline V gene, CDR1 is LGHNA and CDR2 is YNFKEQ. There are 15 residues in the CDR3. The CDR3 nucleotides read TGTTCCAGCAGCCAAGATATGGGCAGGGATGGTGGCTATACCTTC. Translating it yields CSSSQDMGRDGGYTF.

In this sample, this clonotype turned up many times. This chain connects TRBV29-1 to TRBJ2-7; D not certain. The V end lost 3 bases, the J end lost 3 bases, and 9 bases lay between the germline ends. This CDR3 is 12 amino acids long. Germline CDR1 is SQVTM and CDR2 is ANQGSEA. In DNA form, the CDR3 reads TGCAGCGTTGATACACCGAGCTACGAGCAGTACTTC. This codes for CSVDTPSYEQYF.

To note about this clonotype: A clone one base away is much larger, so this may be a read error. The gene calls are TRBV28 and TRBJ2-2; D assignment may be TRBD1 or TRBD2 (5 bases each). Per the germline V gene, CDR1 is MDHEN and CDR2 is SYDVKM. The CDR3 spans 14 residues. Trimming took 6 bases from V and 4 from J, leaving 12 bases between them. CDR3 protein: CASRRHGGTGELFF. The CDR3 DNA reads as TGTGCCAGCAGGCGACATGGGGGCACCGGGGAGCTGTTTTTT.

This clonotype has only one observation. Its ends do not fully match the called genes, so a read error is possible. V and J are TRBV11-2 and TRBJ1-2; 9 nucleotides agree with TRBD1. The CDR3 loop spans 15 amino acids. CDR1 SGHAT and CDR2 FQNNGV come from the germline V gene. CDR3: CASNYTGGSSPGYTF. DNA for the CDR3: TGTGCTAGCAACTATACAGGGGGCTCTTCCCCTGGCTACACCTTC.

Turning to this clonotype: The CDR3 does not end in the conserved phenylalanine or tryptophan, so this is likely a read error. V is TRBV6-2 or TRBV6-3 and J is TRBJ1-5, with D perhaps matching TRBD1 (5 bases). CDR1 MNHEY and CDR2 SVGEGT come from the germline V gene. The CDR3 consists of 15 residues. The CDR3 loop is CASILDSYSNQLQHS. The CDR3, as DNA: TGTGCCAGTATCCTCGACAGTTATAGCAATCAGCTCCAGCATTCT.

A note on this clonotype: A read error may account for a junction end that differs from germline. The chain is built from TRBV14 and TRBJ2-1; D gene ambiguous. The CDR3 consists of 13 residues. Germline CDR1 and CDR2: SGHDN and FVKESK. The CDR3 coding sequence is TGTGCCAGGAGCCAAGGGCCATTCAATGAGCAATTCTTC. It codes for CARSQGPFNEQFF.

The chain uses TRBV10-3 and TRBJ1-2; TRBD1 aligns across 7 bases. This CDR3 spans 14 amino acids. Trimming took 8 bases from V and 11 from J; bases not matched to a gene: 17. From germline, CDR1 is ENHRY and CDR2 SYGVKD. The CDR3 sequence is CAIGAGGSGGGYTF. The DNA for the CDR3 is TGTGCCATCGGCGCAGGGGGATCAGGGGGTGGTTACACCTTC.